Listed below are T cell receptor beta chains from one sample, sequenced in a study of regulatory T cells in long-lasting Graves disease. Via MiXCR, TCRdb re-called the multiplex PCR reads, giving one row per CDR3 protein. The table lists around 460,000 distinct CDR3 sequences, around 13% of them singletons. This sample was also put to use in a study of T cells in Graves' hyperthyroidism and ophthalmopathy.

The sample in question was peripheral blood mononuclear cells (PBMCs), obtained at new diagnosis, from a patient treated with antithyroid drugs. Every receptor here comes from a woman in her fifties or sixties with Graves disease. Both conserved end residues are part of each CDR3. Fields, in order: clone size, D gene, J gene, V gene, CDR3 length, CDR3 DNA, CDR3 protein. The D gene is left open where the match is weak. Clone size is stated in some rows and not others, as once, few, many or a class when expanded.

clone_size: many
d_call: .
j_call: TRBJ1-3
v_call: TRBV28
cdr3_length: 15
cdr3_nt: TGTGCCAGCAGTTTAGCAGGGGTGGACGGAAACACCATATATTTT
cdr3_aa: CASSLAGVDGNTIYF

clone_size: few
d_call: .
j_call: TRBJ2-7
v_call: TRBV4-1
cdr3_length: 16
cdr3_nt: TGCGCCAGCAGCCCGGTGGGTCGGGAGAGATCCTACGAGCAGTACTTC
cdr3_aa: CASSPVGRERSYEQYF

clone_size: .
d_call: TRBD2
j_call: TRBJ2-1
v_call: TRBV7-9
cdr3_length: 18
cdr3_nt: TGTGCCAGCAGCTTGTTTCTTAGCGGGGATCCGACCTACAATGAGCAGTTCTTC
cdr3_aa: CASSLFLSGDPTYNEQFF

clone_size: .
d_call: .
j_call: TRBJ1-1
v_call: TRBV10-3
cdr3_length: 14
cdr3_nt: TGTGCCATCAGTTCTTCCTCCGGAAACACTGAAGCTTTCTTT
cdr3_aa: CAISSSSGNTEAFF

clone_size: few
d_call: .
j_call: TRBJ1-2
v_call: TRBV7-9
cdr3_length: 16
cdr3_nt: TGTGCCAGCAACACGGGGCAGGAGCTTATCGCCTATGGCTACACCTTC
cdr3_aa: CASNTGQELIAYGYTF

clone_size: many
d_call: .
j_call: TRBJ2-4
v_call: TRBV6-9
cdr3_length: 14
cdr3_nt: TGTGCCAGCAGTTACGCAGGGGATAAAAACATTCAGTACTTC
cdr3_aa: CASSYAGDKNIQYF

clone_size: many
d_call: .
j_call: TRBJ2-1
v_call: TRBV6-1
cdr3_length: 16
cdr3_nt: TGTGCCAGCAGTGGACGGGATATGGGGCCAAACAATGAGCAGTTCTTC
cdr3_aa: CASSGRDMGPNNEQFF

clone_size: .
d_call: .
j_call: TRBJ2-5
v_call: TRBV5-1
cdr3_length: 15
cdr3_nt: TGCGCCAGTTCACCTCAGCAGCGCTTACAAGAGACCCAGTACTTC
cdr3_aa: CASSPQQRLQETQYF

clone_size: few
d_call: .
j_call: TRBJ2-1
v_call: TRBV19
cdr3_length: 18
cdr3_nt: TGTGCCAGTAGTACCCCACCCTGGGGGGCCCTTTCCTACAATGAGCAGTTCTTC
cdr3_aa: CASSTPPWGALSYNEQFF

clone_size: many
d_call: TRBD2
j_call: TRBJ2-7
v_call: TRBV30
cdr3_length: 13
cdr3_nt: TGTGCCTGGAGTGTAACTAGCGCATACGAGCAGTACTTC
cdr3_aa: CAWSVTSAYEQYF

clone_size: many
d_call: TRBD2
j_call: TRBJ2-3
v_call: TRBV5-1
cdr3_length: 17
cdr3_nt: TGCGCCAGCAGCTTGGGTTCCGCGGGAGTCAGGACAGATACGCAGTATTTT
cdr3_aa: CASSLGSAGVRTDTQYF

clone_size: many
d_call: .
j_call: TRBJ1-2
v_call: TRBV12-3/TRBV12-4
cdr3_length: 15
cdr3_nt: TGTGCCAGCAGTCCACGGACCCAAGGGGGGGGTGGCTACACCTTC
cdr3_aa: CASSPRTQGGGGYTF

clone_size: many
d_call: .
j_call: TRBJ2-3
v_call: TRBV30
cdr3_length: 15
cdr3_nt: TGTGCCTGGAGTCAATACAGGGATAGTCCAGATACGCAGTATTTT
cdr3_aa: CAWSQYRDSPDTQYF

clone_size: few
d_call: .
j_call: TRBJ2-3
v_call: TRBV11-2
cdr3_length: 16
cdr3_nt: TGTGCCAGCAGCTTCGTACAGGGTAGGGGCTACGATACGCAGTATTTT
cdr3_aa: CASSFVQGRGYDTQYF

clone_size: many
d_call: TRBD1
j_call: TRBJ2-2
v_call: TRBV6-2/TRBV6-3
cdr3_length: 16
cdr3_nt: TGTGCCAGCACAGGACAGGGGACAGGTGGCACCGGGGAGCTGTTTTTT
cdr3_aa: CASTGQGTGGTGELFF

clone_size: .
d_call: .
j_call: TRBJ2-3
v_call: TRBV5-1
cdr3_length: 16
cdr3_nt: TGCGCCAGCAGCTTGGGGACATATCATTGGACAGATACGCAGTATTTT
cdr3_aa: CASSLGTYHWTDTQYF

clone_size: .
d_call: .
j_call: TRBJ2-2
v_call: TRBV5-1
cdr3_length: 15
cdr3_nt: TGCGCCAGCAGCTTGAGACTATCGGGAACCGGGGAGCTGTTTTTT
cdr3_aa: CASSLRLSGTGELFF

clone_size: many
d_call: .
j_call: TRBJ2-2
v_call: TRBV5-1
cdr3_length: 16
cdr3_nt: TGCGCCAGCAGCTTAGGACCGCCAACGATGACCGGGGGGCTGTTTTTT
cdr3_aa: CASSLGPPTMTGGLFF

clone_size: few
d_call: .
j_call: TRBJ1-4
v_call: TRBV20-1
cdr3_length: 14
cdr3_nt: TGCAGTGCTAGAGGGCAGCCAACTAATGAAAAACTGTTTTTT
cdr3_aa: CSARGQPTNEKLFF

clone_size: .
d_call: .
j_call: TRBJ2-3
v_call: TRBV5-5
cdr3_length: 18
cdr3_nt: TGCGCCAGCAGCTTGGCCGGGACTGGCGGGGCCCTCACAGATACGCAGTATTTT
cdr3_aa: CASSLAGTGGALTDTQYF